This section outlines one T cell receptor beta chain sequence together with its context. These data are taken from a study of blood T cell repertoires in COVID-19. Overall study: Samples of COVID-19 (acute and convalescent) were obtained from the United States, Italy and Spain. The cDNA or gDNA used as material had been derived from T cells, B-cell-depleted T cells, or PBMCs.

Authors' processing steps: Estimated nucleated cell counts came from reference gene primer amplification. Profiled with immunoSEQ multiplex PCR; TCRdb holds only in-frame clones, not every one. Clonal size and the V and J genes are those of that table, whereas D and trimming came from the DNA. The sample consists of some 65,000 clones, roughly 92% of them appearing once. This TCR came from a man aged 65-85 years with active COVID-19. The specimen sequenced was peripheral blood.

Here the CDR3 DNA reads TGTGCCAGCAGCTTAGTATATGGAGTAGAGCAGTACGTC. Amino acid sequence: CASSLVYGVEQYV. V and J are TRBV11-2 and TRBJ2-7; D is unresolved. This CDR3 spans 13 amino acids. Per the germline V gene, CDR1 is SGHAT and CDR2 is FQNNGV. Trimming left V 1 base short and J 7 bases short, with 11 bases between.